The sequence of this T cell receptor (beta chain) was determined in a study of response to subunit inactivated influenza vaccine. TCRdb independently ran MiXCR on the RT-PCR reads; one entry per CDR3 protein. Of more than 400,000 distinct CDR3 sequences detected, roughly 11% appear once; the ten largest clones hold 12%. Study outcomes and limitations: Only a handful of new T cells, the authors suggested, are recruited with each seasonal influenza vaccination.

Remarks on this clonotype: Its specificity is not known.

Germline assignment: CDR1 ENHRY and CDR2 SYGVKD. This CDR3 region has 15 residues. V was clipped by 0 bases and J by 7 bases; unmatched bases: 8. This sequence was found in a man aged 50 or older who received an inactivated influenza vaccine. The sample in question was PBMCs from blood, obtained more than 35 days after vaccination. The chain combines TRBV10-3 with TRBJ2-5, with 7 bases fitting TRBD2. The CDR3 DNA sequence: TGTGCCATCAGTGAGTCCCGGGGGGACCTTAGGACCCAGTACTTC. As protein: CAISESRGDLRTQYF.